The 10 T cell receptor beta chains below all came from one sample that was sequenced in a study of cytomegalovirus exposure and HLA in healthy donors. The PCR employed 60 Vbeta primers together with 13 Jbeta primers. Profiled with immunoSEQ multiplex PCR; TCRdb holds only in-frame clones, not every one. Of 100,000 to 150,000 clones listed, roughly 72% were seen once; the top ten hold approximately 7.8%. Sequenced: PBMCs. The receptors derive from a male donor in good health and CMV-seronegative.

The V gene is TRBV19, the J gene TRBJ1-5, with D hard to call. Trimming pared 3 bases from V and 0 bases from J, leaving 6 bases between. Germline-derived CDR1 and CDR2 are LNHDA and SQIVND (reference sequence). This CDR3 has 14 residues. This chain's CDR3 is CASSMFNSNQPQHF. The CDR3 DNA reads TGTGCCAGTAGTATGTTTAATAGCAATCAGCCCCAGCATTTT.

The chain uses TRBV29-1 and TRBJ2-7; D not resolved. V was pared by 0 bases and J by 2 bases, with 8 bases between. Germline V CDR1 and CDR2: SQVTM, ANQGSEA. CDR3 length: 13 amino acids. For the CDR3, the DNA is TGCAGCGTTGAAGACAGGATCACCTACGAGCAGTACTTC. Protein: CSVEDRITYEQYF.

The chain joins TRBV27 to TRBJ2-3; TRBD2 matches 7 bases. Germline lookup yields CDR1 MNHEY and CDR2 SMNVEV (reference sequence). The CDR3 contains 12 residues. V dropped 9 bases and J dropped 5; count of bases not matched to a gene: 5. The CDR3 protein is CASGLGIDTQYF. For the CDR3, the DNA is TGTGCCAGTGGACTAGGAATAGATACGCAGTATTTT.

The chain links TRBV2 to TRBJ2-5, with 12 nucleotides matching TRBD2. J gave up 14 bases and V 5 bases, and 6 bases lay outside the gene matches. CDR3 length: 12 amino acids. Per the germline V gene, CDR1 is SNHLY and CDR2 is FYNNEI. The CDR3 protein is CASSFTTSGGYF. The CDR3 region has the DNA TGTGCCAGCAGTTTCACGACTAGCGGGGGTTACTTC.

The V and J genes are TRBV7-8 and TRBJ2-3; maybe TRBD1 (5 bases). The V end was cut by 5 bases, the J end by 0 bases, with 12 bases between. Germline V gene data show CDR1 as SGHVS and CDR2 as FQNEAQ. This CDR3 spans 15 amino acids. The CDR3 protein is CASSAGHLSTDTQYF. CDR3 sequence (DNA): TGTGCCAGCAGCGCTGGACACCTTAGCACAGATACGCAGTATTTT.

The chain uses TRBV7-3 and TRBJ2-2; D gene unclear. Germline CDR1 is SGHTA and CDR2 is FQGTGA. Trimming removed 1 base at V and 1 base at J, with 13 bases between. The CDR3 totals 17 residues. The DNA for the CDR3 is TGTGCCAGCAGCTTAAGTCCTGATAGAGTGAACACCGGGGAGCTGTTTTTT. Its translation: CASSLSPDRVNTGELFF.

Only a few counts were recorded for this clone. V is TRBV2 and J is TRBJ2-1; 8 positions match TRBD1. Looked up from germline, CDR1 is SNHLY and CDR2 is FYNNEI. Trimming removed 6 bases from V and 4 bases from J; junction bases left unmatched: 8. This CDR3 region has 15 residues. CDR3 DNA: TGTGCCAGCAGGAAGACGGACAGGGTGTACAATGAGCAGTTCTTC. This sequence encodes CASRKTDRVYNEQFF.

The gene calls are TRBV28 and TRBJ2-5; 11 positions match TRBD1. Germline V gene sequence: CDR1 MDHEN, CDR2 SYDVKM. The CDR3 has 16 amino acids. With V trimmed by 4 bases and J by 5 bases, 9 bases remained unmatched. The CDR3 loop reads CASSSRTGGERETQYF. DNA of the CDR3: TGTGCCAGCAGTTCCCGGACAGGGGGCGAGAGGGAGACCCAGTACTTC.

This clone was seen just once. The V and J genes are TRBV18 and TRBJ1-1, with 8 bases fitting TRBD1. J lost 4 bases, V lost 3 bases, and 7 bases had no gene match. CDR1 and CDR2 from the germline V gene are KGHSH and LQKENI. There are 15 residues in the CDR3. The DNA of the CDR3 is TGTGCCAGCTCACCCCTCCCGGACAGGGCCACTGAAGCTTTCTTT. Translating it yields CASSPLPDRATEAFF.

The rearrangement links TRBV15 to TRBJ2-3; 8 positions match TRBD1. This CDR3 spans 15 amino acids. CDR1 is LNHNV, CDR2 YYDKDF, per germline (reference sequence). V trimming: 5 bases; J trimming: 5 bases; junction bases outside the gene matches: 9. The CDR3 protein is CATSGPGTGEDTQYF. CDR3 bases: TGTGCCACCAGCGGTCCCGGGACAGGTGAAGATACGCAGTATTTT.